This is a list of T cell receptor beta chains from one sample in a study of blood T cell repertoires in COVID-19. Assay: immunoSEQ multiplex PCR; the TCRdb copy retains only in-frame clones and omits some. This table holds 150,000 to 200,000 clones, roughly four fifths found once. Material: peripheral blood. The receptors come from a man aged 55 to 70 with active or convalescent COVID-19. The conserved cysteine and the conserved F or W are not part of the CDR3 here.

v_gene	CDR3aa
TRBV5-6	ASSLEPSGGQQETQY
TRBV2	ASSVEGHRSGANVLT
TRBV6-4	ASSVSGQPGNTQY
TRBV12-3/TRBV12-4	ASSFMRDYGYT
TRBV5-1	ASSPWGGNTEAF
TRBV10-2	ASSLGLAGVKETQY
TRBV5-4	ASSLASQGTDNEQF
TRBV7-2	ASSYRDREYYGYT
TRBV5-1	ASSSARGASGGSF
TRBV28	ASSSTSGRLTGELF
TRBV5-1	ASSLGPTENTEAF
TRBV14	ASSPNYSGNTIY
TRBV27	ASSPRTGWNTGELF
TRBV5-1	ASSPTGDRGSPLH
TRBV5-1	ASSLGDRGLKETQY
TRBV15	ATSREGRGRSDTQY
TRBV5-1	ASSQAGGEKLF
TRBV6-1	ASSEARDNTGKTDTQY
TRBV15	ATSRGMTSGTYNEQF
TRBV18	ASSPRMGQGNSPLH
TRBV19	ASSGWTSGTYEQY
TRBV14	ASSAGGGLAGTTQY
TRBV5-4	ATRGGVETQY
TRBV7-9	ASSPQGTGGREKLF
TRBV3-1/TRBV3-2	ASSPRGGGETQY
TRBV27	ASSSQGLELSDTQY
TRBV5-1	ASSVLAANTGELF
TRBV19	ASSNFDSSGNTIY
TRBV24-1	ATWSRGEGYT
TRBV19	ASSISPGWQGYT
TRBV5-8	ASRRFPDRGHGYT
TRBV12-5	ASGLVMNSVSNQPQH
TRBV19	ASSIQAGVSHNEQF
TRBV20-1	TRDREDGYT
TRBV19	ASSTDRARGEAF
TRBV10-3	AIREGQRYSPLH
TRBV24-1	ATSAPGQGGGYT
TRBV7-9	ASSLQGNTEAF
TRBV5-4	ASSLVSGKNTEAF
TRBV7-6	ASSLGYTGHTGELF
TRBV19	ASSLGQGPYGYT
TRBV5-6	ASSRYTEAF
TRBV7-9	ASSSQGSSPLH
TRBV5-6	ASSLISEQY
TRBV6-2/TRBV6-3	ASSYSVGGGSDTQY
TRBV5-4	ASSQRDEQF
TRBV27	ASRSGRTGRNGYT
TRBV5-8	ASSLGDSSYEQY
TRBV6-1	ASSDRGYGYT
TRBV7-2	ASSLRGRDTGELF
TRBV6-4	ASSDSSPFPGQPNTGELF
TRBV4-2	ASSQDRAGSSGNTIY
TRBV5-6	ASSLSVVGGDYSETQY